Reported below is one T cell receptor (beta chain). These data come from a study of blood T cell repertoires in COVID-19. For the study at large: Samples of COVID-19 (acute and convalescent) were obtained from the United States, Italy and Spain. T cells, B-cell-depleted T cells, or PBMCs provided the cDNA or gDNA that served as material.

In the original analysis: Scientists estimated how many nucleated cells there were by amplifying reference gene primers. Repertoires were generated with immunoSEQ multiplex PCR, while TCRdb's copy carries only in-frame clones and drops some. The V and J calls and clone size are taken from that table; D and trimming were inferred from the DNA. The sample includes 53,000 or so clones, 90% seen only once; the top ten take 3% to 4%. The CDR3 runs to 15 residues. Germline CDR1 is SGHRS and CDR2 is YFSETQ. V shed 1 base and J 6 bases; nucleotides not matched to a gene: 7. The V and J genes are TRBV5-1 and TRBJ2-1, with 7 positions matching TRBD1. This clonotype originated in a human donor in a cohort sampled during active COVID-19. Sequencing was done on a sample of peripheral blood. CDR3 region: CASSLYQDRFNEQFF. The CDR3 DNA sequence: TGCGCCAGCAGCTTGTATCAGGACAGGTTCAATGAGCAGTTCTTC.